These 4 T cell receptor beta chains were all obtained from the same sample, sequenced in a study of human T cells and chemical hapten exposure. The time point: patch test 3, about 24 weeks after DPC sensitization. Treatment: therapeutic diphenylcyclopropenone sensitization with weekly scalp DPC. TCRdb redid the calling of the RACE reads with MiXCR, one entry per CDR3 protein. Of more than 80,000 distinct CDR3 sequences listed, less than 14% are singletons. The sample here was whole blood, taken in connection with sensitization to the hapten diphenylcyclopropenone (DPC). These TCRs come from a woman in her forties or fifties with alopecia areata. Some clones in this sample may be carry-over from other donors' samples.

The J gene is TRBJ2-5, the V gene TRBV5-1; no clear D. Germline V lookup: CDR1 SGHRS, CDR2 YFSETQ. Trimming stripped 0 bases from V and 1 base from J, with 10 bases between. The CDR3 is 15 residues long. The CDR3 sequence: CASSLELNLQETQYF. CDR3 bases: TGCGCCAGCAGCTTGGAACTCAACCTCCAAGAGACCCAGTACTTC.

The table lists this clonotype with a few counts. The genes are TRBV7-9 and TRBJ2-7; maybe TRBD2 (5 bases). Germline V CDR1 and CDR2: SEHNR, FQNEAQ (reference sequence). V was cut by 1 base and J by 2 bases, with 9 bases left in between. The CDR3 covers 14 residues. CDR3 bases: TGTGCCAGCAGCTTAGAGCGGAGAACCTACGAGCAGTACTTC. Translating it yields CASSLERRTYEQYF. Full variable domain (outside the CDR3, taken from reference TRBV7-9 and TRBJ2-7): DTGVSQNPRHKITKRGQNVTFRCDPISEHNRLYWYRQTLGQGPEFLTYFQNEAQLEKSRLLSDRFSAERPKGSFSTLEIQRTEQGDSAMYLCASSLERRTYEQYFGPGTRLTVT.

This sequence joins TRBV5-1 and TRBJ2-6; maybe TRBD2 (6 bases). The V end was cut by 4 bases, the J end by 0 bases, with 11 bases between. Germline loops: CDR1 SGHRS, CDR2 YFSETQ. The CDR3 loop spans 16 amino acids. CDR3 loop: CASSGGSFSGANVLTF. DNA of the CDR3: TGCGCCAGCAGCGGGGGGTCCTTCTCTGGGGCCAACGTCCTGACTTTC.

This clonotype has a count of ten or more. The chain employs TRBV6-6 and TRBJ2-1, with TRBD2 matching over 8 bases. The V gene's germline CDR1 is MNHNY and CDR2 SVGAGI (reference sequence). V lost 6 bases, J lost 0 bases, and 16 bases stayed unmatched. This CDR3 is 19 amino acids long. CDR3: CASSQGYSGTRSSYNEQFF. CDR3 nucleotides: TGTGCCAGCAGCCAAGGTTATAGCGGGACCCGGAGCTCCTACAATGAGCAGTTCTTC.